Below, 28 T cell receptor beta chains from the same sample are listed, as sequenced in a study of blood T cell repertoires in COVID-19. Only in-frame clones appear in the TCRdb table, and some are missing; sequencing was by immunoSEQ multiplex PCR. The data show some 100,000 clones, about 74% seen once. Specimen: peripheral blood. The receptors originated from a man between 65 and 85 years old with acute or convalescent COVID-19.

The CDR3 spells CASGQGFRTDTQYF. Written as DNA, the CDR3 is TGTGCCAGCGGCCAGGGGTTTCGCACAGATACGCAGTATTTT. The chain employs TRBV13 and TRBJ2-3; the D gene is possibly TRBD1 (6 bases). V was shortened by 8 bases and J by 1 base, with 13 bases between the two germline ends. Germline assignment: CDR1 PRHDT and CDR2 FYEKMQ (reference sequence). This CDR3 region has 14 residues.

This chain connects TRBV5-5 to TRBJ1-1; D is undetermined. The CDR3 has 14 amino acids. Trimming shortened V by 3 bases and J by 7 bases, and 16 bases separated the two germline ends. Germline-derived CDR1 and CDR2 are SGHKS and YYEKEE (reference sequence). CDR3 nucleotide sequence: TGTGCCAGCAGCTCGACCCCGGGAGGAGGTGAAGCTTTCTTT. Its translation is CASSSTPGGGEAFF. Full variable domain (rest looked up from reference TRBV5-5 and TRBJ1-1): DAGVTQSPTHLIKTRGQQVTLRCSPISGHKSVSWYQQVLGQGPQFIFQYYEKEERGRGNFPDRFSARQFPNYSSELNVNALLLGDSALYLCASSSTPGGGEAFFGQGTRLTVV.

This chain links TRBV4-3 with TRBJ1-2, with no clear D. Germline V gene sequence: CDR1 LGHNA, CDR2 YSLEER. The V gene lost 0 bases and the J gene lost 4 bases, with 12 bases spanning the gap. The CDR3 is 15 amino acids. The CDR3 DNA is TGCGCCAGCAGCCAAGATACGGCAGGCCTCTATGGCTACACCTTC. Encoded protein: CASSQDTAGLYGYTF.

The chain couples TRBV5-1 to TRBJ2-6; TRBD2 aligns across 8 bases. The CDR3 extends over 15 amino acids. Germline CDR1 reads SGHRS; CDR2 reads YFSETQ. J lost 2 bases, V lost 9 bases, and 7 bases had no gene match. Here the CDR3 DNA reads TGCGCCACCGGAAGCGGGAGAGCTGGGGCCAACGTCCTGACTTTC. As protein: CATGSGRAGANVLTF.

CDR3 coding DNA: TGTGCCAGTAGTTTGACAGGGGCCTTCCAAGAGACCCAGTACTTC. Translation gives CASSLTGAFQETQYF. This chain connects TRBV19 to TRBJ2-5; 8 bases fit TRBD1. CDR3 length: 15 amino acids. J was trimmed by 1 base and V by 5 bases; bases with no gene match: 6. Per the germline V gene, CDR1 is LNHDA and CDR2 is SQIVND (reference sequence).

The chain links TRBV10-1 to TRBJ1-3; no definite D call. Looked up from germline, CDR1 is WNHNN and CDR2 is SYGVQD (reference sequence). Deletions cut 5 bases from V and 0 bases from J, with 23 bases between. CDR3 length equals 19 residues. The CDR3 nucleotides are TGCGCCAGCAGTTTTTCCCCGTCGGGGTTGATTAGCTCTGGAAACACCATATATTTT. Translation: CASSFSPSGLISSGNTIYF.

The rearrangement links TRBV2 to TRBJ1-2; 11 bases are a match to TRBD1. CDR3 length: 13 residues. The V gene's germline CDR1 is SNHLY and CDR2 FYNNEI. V was clipped by 6 bases and J by 7 bases; unmatched bases: 4. CDR3 coding DNA: TGTGCCAGCAGCGGACAGGGGGCGGGTGGCTACACCTTC. Residues: CASSGQGAGGYTF.

The gene calls are TRBV3-1 (or the pseudogene TRBV3-2) and TRBJ2-7; possible D gene TRBD1, 5 bases. The germline V gene has CDR1 LGHDT and CDR2 YNNKEL (reference sequence). The CDR3 has 19 residues. The V end was cut by 3 bases, the J end by 4 bases, with 28 bases between. Here the CDR3 reads CASSHLVGWGTRIKYEQYF. CDR3 coding DNA: TGTGCCAGCAGCCATCTGGTCGGGTGGGGCACCCGGATAAAGTACGAGCAGTACTTC.

This chain joins TRBV5-6 and TRBJ2-6; D gene uncertain. The CDR3 consists of 16 residues. In germline, CDR1 is SGHDT, CDR2 YYEEEE. Trimming cost V 1 base and J 2 bases, with 10 bases left between them. The CDR3 here is CASSLYTLAGANVLTF. CDR3 DNA sequence: TGTGCCAGCAGCTTGTACACCCTTGCTGGGGCCAACGTCCTGACTTTC.

The chain has TRBV15 and TRBJ2-3, with 9 bases aligning to TRBD2. The CDR3 is made up of 15 amino acids. Per the germline V gene, CDR1 is LNHNV and CDR2 is YYDKDF (reference sequence). After removal of 4 bases from V and 0 bases from J, the junction contained 2 bases not matched to a gene. The CDR3 sequence: CATSITSGSTDTQYF. CDR3 coding DNA: TGTGCCACCAGCATTACTAGCGGGAGCACAGATACGCAGTATTTT.

V usage is TRBV7-6 and J usage is TRBJ1-4; perhaps TRBD1 as D (5 bases). The germline V and J ends were trimmed by 5 bases and 5 bases, with 21 bases remaining between them. The CDR3 is 17 residues long. Germline CDR1 and CDR2: SGHVS and FNYEAQ. Here the CDR3 reads CASSPSGAGSPNEKLFF. For the CDR3, the DNA is TGTGCCAGCAGCCCCAGCGGGGCGGGGTCCCCGAATGAAAAACTGTTTTTT.

Concerning this clone itself: A much larger clone sits a single nucleotide away, making a read error possible. V usage is TRBV7-2 and J usage is TRBJ1-1; possible D gene TRBD1, 5 bases. V shed 5 bases and J shed 1 base, with 8 bases lying between them. Germline V gene data show CDR1 as SGHTA and CDR2 as FQGNSA. The CDR3 loop spans 13 amino acids. CDR3 nucleotides: TGTGCCAGCAGCACCGACAGGAACACTGAAGCTTTCTTT. Its protein product is CASSTDRNTEAFF. Supplemented by reference TRBV7-2 and TRBJ1-1, the full variable domain reads GAGVSQSPSNKVTEKGKDVELRCDPISGHTALYWYRQSLGQGLEFLIYFQGNSAPDKSGLPSDRFSAERTGGSVSTLTIQRTQQEDSAVYLCASSTDRNTEAFFGQGTRLTVV.

The chain uses TRBV9 and TRBJ1-4, with 7 bases fitting TRBD1. Unmatched junction bases numbered 8, after V lost 3 bases and J lost 0 bases. Germline-derived CDR1 and CDR2 are SGDLS and YYNGEE. The CDR3 spans 17 residues. Here the CDR3 reads CASSDRGRGSTNEKLFF. The CDR3 coding sequence is TGTGCCAGCAGCGACAGGGGAAGAGGTTCAACTAATGAAAAACTGTTTTTT.

This clone was observed a handful of times. The chain couples TRBV7-2 to TRBJ2-5; TRBD1 is a possible D gene (6 bases). Trimming stripped 3 bases from V and 0 bases from J, with 11 bases between. Germline loops: CDR1 SGHTA, CDR2 FQGNSA. The length of the CDR3 is 15 residues. As DNA, the CDR3 is TGTGCCAGCAGCTTGGGACATTTGTACCAAGAGACCCAGTACTTC. Residues: CASSLGHLYQETQYF.

The chain has TRBV5-4 and TRBJ1-1, with D unresolved. This CDR3 spans 16 amino acids. Germline CDR1 SGHNT, CDR2 YYREEE (reference sequence). Trimming cost V 4 bases and J 2 bases, with 18 bases left between them. The CDR3 DNA reads as TGTGCCAGCAGCCCCGCAGGATCGATGATTAACACTGAAGCTTTCTTT. Translated, it gives CASSPAGSMINTEAFF. The entire variable domain, with the rest obtained from reference TRBV5-4 and TRBJ1-1, is as follows: ETGVTQSPTHLIKTRGQQVTLRCSSQSGHNTVSWYQQALGQGPQFIFQYYREEENGRGNFPPRFSGLQFPNYSSELNVNALELDDSALYLCASSPAGSMINTEAFFGQGTRLTVV.

The rearrangement links TRBV9 to TRBJ1-1, with 9 nucleotides matching TRBD1. CDR3 size: 15 residues. Per the germline V gene, CDR1 is SGDLS and CDR2 is YYNGEE. V shed 7 bases and J 5 bases; nucleotides not matched to a gene: 12. The CDR3 nucleotides read TGTGCCAGCGGAAGAGGGGGACAGGGTCGGACTGAAGCTTTCTTT. Translated, it gives CASGRGGQGRTEAFF. The full variable domain, completed using reference TRBV9 and TRBJ1-1, is DSGVTQTPKHLITATGQRVTLRCSPRSGDLSVYWYQQSLDQGLQFLIQYYNGEERAKGNILERFSAQQFPDLHSELNLSSLELGDSALYFCASGRGGQGRTEAFFGQGTRLTVV.

The rearrangement joins TRBV14 to TRBJ1-3, with 7 bases lining up with TRBD1. V gave up 1 base and J gave up 2 bases; unmatched junction bases: 2. Germline lookup yields CDR1 SGHDN and CDR2 FVKESK. The CDR3 runs to 15 residues. This CDR3 is CASSQGQGAGNTIYF. Written as DNA, the CDR3 is TGTGCCAGCAGCCAAGGACAGGGTGCTGGAAACACCATATATTTT. The complete variable domain, with remaining parts taken from reference TRBV14 and TRBJ1-3, reads EAGVTQFPSHSVIEKGQTVTLRCDPISGHDNLYWYRRVMGKEIKFLLHFVKESKQDESGMPNNRFLAERTGGTYSTLKVQPAELEDSGVYFCASSQGQGAGNTIYFGEGSWLTVV.

This chain links TRBV5-4 with TRBJ2-3, with TRBD2 matching over 13 bases. V dropped 1 base and J dropped 7; count of bases not matched to a gene: 3. Germline V gene lookup returns CDR1 SGHNT and CDR2 YYREEE (reference sequence). This CDR3 contains 15 residues. The CDR3 here is CASSLTSGGAYTQYF. CDR3 nucleotides: TGTGCCAGCAGCTTGACTAGCGGGGGGGCGTATACGCAGTATTTT.

Here the CDR3 reads CASAQGYEQYF. The CDR3 DNA reads TGTGCCAGCGCTCAGGGATACGAGCAGTACTTC. The chain recombines TRBV6-5 with TRBJ2-7; maybe TRBD1 (5 bases). Trimming stripped 8 bases from V and 4 bases from J, with 9 bases between. The V gene's germline CDR1 is MNHEY and CDR2 SVGAGI. The CDR3 is made up of 11 amino acids.

This rearrangement joins TRBV7-6 to TRBJ2-1; D possibly corresponds to TRBD1 (6 bases). This CDR3 contains 15 residues. Deletions cut 5 bases from V and 9 bases from J, with 20 bases between. The germline gives CDR1 SGHVS, CDR2 FNYEAQ. For the CDR3, the DNA is TGTGCCAGCAGCCGCGGACAGTCACCCACTGGTGAGCAGTTCTTC. This translates into CASSRGQSPTGEQFF.

This chain connects TRBV7-9 to TRBJ1-1; the D gene is possibly TRBD1 (5 bases). V was trimmed by 2 bases and J by 5 bases, leaving 9 bases between them. This CDR3 contains 13 residues. Germline V gene data show CDR1 as SEHNR and CDR2 as FQNEAQ (reference sequence). Here the CDR3 DNA reads TGTGCCAGCAGCTTACAAAGGGGTACTGAAGCTTTCTTT. Translating it yields CASSLQRGTEAFF.

The rearrangement uses TRBV29-1 and TRBJ2-2; no definite D call. Germline V gene sequence: CDR1 SQVTM, CDR2 ANQGSEA. CDR3 length equals 12 residues. V lost 5 bases and J 5 bases, leaving 9 bases between the germline ends. The CDR3 DNA reads TGCAGCGTTCTCGAGGAAACCGGGGAGCTGTTTTTT. Protein sequence: CSVLEETGELFF.

The chain joins TRBV9 to TRBJ2-7, with 9 bases matching TRBD1. The V and J ends lost 4 bases and 0 bases, in that order; junction bases with no gene match: 5. The CDR3 has 15 residues. Germline lookup yields CDR1 SGDLS and CDR2 YYNGEE. The CDR3 DNA sequence: TGTGCCAGCAGCCCAAGACAGGGGGTCTCCTACGAGCAGTACTTC. This sequence encodes CASSPRQGVSYEQYF.

This clone was recorded once. The gene calls are TRBV19 and TRBJ1-5, with D possibly TRBD1 on 5 matching bases. The CDR3 has 17 amino acids. Trimming removed 3 bases at V and 0 bases at J, with 15 bases between. Germline values: CDR1 LNHDA, CDR2 SQIVND (reference sequence). DNA of the CDR3: TGTGCCAGTAGTATGTTTCGGGCAGGGTATAGCAATCAGCCCCAGCATTTT. It is translated as CASSMFRAGYSNQPQHF.

The V gene is TRBV28, the J gene TRBJ2-6, with 8 positions matching TRBD2. J gave up 0 bases and V 6 bases, and 7 bases lay outside the gene matches. This CDR3 is 17 amino acids long. Germline loops: CDR1 MDHEN, CDR2 SYDVKM. CDR3 residues: CASRPTSGFSGANVLTF. In nucleotides, the CDR3 is TGTGCCAGCAGACCTACTAGCGGTTTCTCTGGGGCCAACGTCCTGACTTTC.

The rearrangement links TRBV6-6 to TRBJ1-1, with 11 bases fitting TRBD1. V lost 6 bases to trimming and J lost 7 bases; unmatched junction nucleotides: 7. The CDR3 is 14 amino acids. Germline V CDR1 and CDR2: MNHNY, SVGAGI (reference sequence). Here the CDR3 DNA reads TGTGCCAGCAGCTGGACAGGGGGCGCAGATGAAGCTTTCTTT. It encodes CASSWTGGADEAFF.

CDR3 sequence: CASSYDAGHSEQYF. The DNA for the CDR3 is TGTGCCAGCAGTTACGATGCGGGGCACTCCGAGCAGTACTTC. This rearrangement joins TRBV6-5 to TRBJ2-7; possible D gene TRBD2, 6 bases. This CDR3 spans 14 amino acids. V lost 2 bases, J lost 6 bases, and 14 bases lay in between. Germline V gene data show CDR1 as MNHEY and CDR2 as SVGAGI.

The chain has TRBV9 and TRBJ2-3, with 10 bases aligning to TRBD2. V trimming: 0 bases; J trimming: 5 bases; junction bases outside the gene matches: 3. Germline V CDR1 and CDR2: SGDLS, YYNGEE. The CDR3 contains 15 residues. The CDR3 DNA is TGTGCCAGCAGCGTAGAGAGCGGGAGGGGAGATACGCAGTATTTT. Translating gives CASSVESGRGDTQYF.